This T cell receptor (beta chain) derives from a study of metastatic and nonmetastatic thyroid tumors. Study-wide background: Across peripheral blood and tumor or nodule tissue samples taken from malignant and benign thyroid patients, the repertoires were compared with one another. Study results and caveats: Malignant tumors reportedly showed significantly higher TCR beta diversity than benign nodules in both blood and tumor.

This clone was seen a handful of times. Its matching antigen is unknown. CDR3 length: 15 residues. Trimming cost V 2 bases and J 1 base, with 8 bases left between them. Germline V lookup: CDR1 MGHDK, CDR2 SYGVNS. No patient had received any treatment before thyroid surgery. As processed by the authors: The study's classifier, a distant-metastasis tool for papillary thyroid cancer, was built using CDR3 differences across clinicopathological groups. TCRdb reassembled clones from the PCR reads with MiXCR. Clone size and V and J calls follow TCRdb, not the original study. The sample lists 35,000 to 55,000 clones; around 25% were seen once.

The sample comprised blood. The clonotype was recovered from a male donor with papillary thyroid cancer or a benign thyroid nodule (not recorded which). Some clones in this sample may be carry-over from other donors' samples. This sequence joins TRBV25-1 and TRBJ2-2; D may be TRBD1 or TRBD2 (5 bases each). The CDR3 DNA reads TGTGCCAGCAGTGAAACTAGGGGGAACACCGGGGAGCTGTTTTTT. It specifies CASSETRGNTGELFF.